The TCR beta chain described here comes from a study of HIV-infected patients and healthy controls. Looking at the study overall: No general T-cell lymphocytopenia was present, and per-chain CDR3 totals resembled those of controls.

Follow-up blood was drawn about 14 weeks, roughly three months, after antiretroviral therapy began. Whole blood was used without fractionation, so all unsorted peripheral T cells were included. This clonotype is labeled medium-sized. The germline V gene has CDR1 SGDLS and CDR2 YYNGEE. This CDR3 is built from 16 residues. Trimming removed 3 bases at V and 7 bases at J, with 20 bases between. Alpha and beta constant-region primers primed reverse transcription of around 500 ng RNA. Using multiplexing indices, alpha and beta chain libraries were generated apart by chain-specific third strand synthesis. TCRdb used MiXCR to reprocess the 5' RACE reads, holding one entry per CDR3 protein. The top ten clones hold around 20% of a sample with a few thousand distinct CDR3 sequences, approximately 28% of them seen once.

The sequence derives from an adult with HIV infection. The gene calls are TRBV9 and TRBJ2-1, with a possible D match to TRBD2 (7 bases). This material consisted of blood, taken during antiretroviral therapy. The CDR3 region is CASSAGLGGGRNEQFF. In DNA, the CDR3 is TGTGCCAGCAGCGCGGGTCTAGGGGGGGGCCGGAATGAGCAGTTCTTC.